Listed below are T cell receptor beta chains from one sample, sequenced in a study of T cells in Graves' hyperthyroidism and ophthalmopathy. TCRdb reprocessed the multiplex PCR reads via MiXCR and lists one record per CDR3 protein. The sample lists about 380,000 distinct CDR3 sequences; less than 20% were seen once. Sequenced input: blood. The receptors were gathered from a man aged 18 to 29 with Graves' ophthalmopathy. CDR3s include the opening cysteine and the closing phenylalanine or tryptophan. A D gene is named only where the DNA matches it firmly. The size of a clone is reported for some rows only, either as once, few or many, or as a class for expanded clones.

clone_size	d_call	j_call	v_call	cdr3_aa	cdr3_nt
-	TRBD1	TRBJ1-2	TRBV5-5	CASSWRKTGNYGYTF	TGTGCCAGCAGCTGGAGAAAGACAGGGAACTATGGCTACACCTTC
many	-	TRBJ2-3	TRBV25-1	CASSGGADTQYF	TGTGCCAGCAGCGGAGGAGCAGATACGCAGTATTTT
-	-	TRBJ1-4	TRBV19	CASGSGVGSANEKLFF	TGTGCCAGCGGATCAGGGGTGGGTTCAGCTAATGAAAAACTGTTTTTT
many	-	TRBJ2-3	TRBV5-6	CASSSPLWGMGHADTQYF	TGTGCCAGCAGCTCCCCATTGTGGGGAATGGGGCACGCAGATACGCAGTATTTT
many	TRBD1	TRBJ2-5	TRBV11-2	CASSLAGTGEETQYF	TGTGCCAGCAGCCTTGCCGGGACAGGCGAAGAGACCCAGTACTTC
-	-	TRBJ2-5	TRBV12-3/TRBV12-4	CASSPSRGETQYF	TGTGCCAGCAGCCCATCCCGGGGGGAGACCCAGTACTTC
-	-	TRBJ2-5	TRBV5-1	CASSLGLGPQETQYF	TGCGCCAGCAGCTTGGGGTTAGGCCCCCAAGAGACCCAGTACTTC
many	-	TRBJ1-1	TRBV5-1	CASSLDRAVNTEAFF	TGCGCCAGCAGCTTGGACAGGGCGGTGAACACTGAAGCTTTCTTT
-	TRBD1	TRBJ1-4	TRBV3-1	CASSQRTGLYEKLFF	TGTGCCAGCAGCCAAAGGACAGGGTTGTATGAAAAACTGTTTTTT
-	-	TRBJ1-1	TRBV20-1	CSAGGGHSSLNTEAFF	TGCAGTGCGGGGGGGGGTCACTCATCACTGAACACTGAAGCTTTCTTT
many	-	TRBJ1-1	TRBV28	CASSLYGSTHTEAFF	TGTGCCAGCAGTTTATATGGGAGTACGCACACTGAAGCTTTCTTT